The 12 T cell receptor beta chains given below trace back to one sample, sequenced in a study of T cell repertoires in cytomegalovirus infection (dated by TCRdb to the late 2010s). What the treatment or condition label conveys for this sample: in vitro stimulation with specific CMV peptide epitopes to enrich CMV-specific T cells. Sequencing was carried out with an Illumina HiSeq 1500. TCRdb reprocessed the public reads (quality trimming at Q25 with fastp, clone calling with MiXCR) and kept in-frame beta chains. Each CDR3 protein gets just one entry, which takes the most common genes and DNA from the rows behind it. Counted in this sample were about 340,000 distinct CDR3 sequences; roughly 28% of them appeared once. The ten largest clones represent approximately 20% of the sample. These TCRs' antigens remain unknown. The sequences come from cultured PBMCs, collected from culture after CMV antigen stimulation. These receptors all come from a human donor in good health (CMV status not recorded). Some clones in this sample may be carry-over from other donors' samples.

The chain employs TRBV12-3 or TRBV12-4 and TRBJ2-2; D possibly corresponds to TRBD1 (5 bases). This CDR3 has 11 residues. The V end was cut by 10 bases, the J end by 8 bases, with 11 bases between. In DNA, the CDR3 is TGTGCCACCAGGGAAGGTGGGGAGCTGTTTTTT. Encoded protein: CATREGGELFF.

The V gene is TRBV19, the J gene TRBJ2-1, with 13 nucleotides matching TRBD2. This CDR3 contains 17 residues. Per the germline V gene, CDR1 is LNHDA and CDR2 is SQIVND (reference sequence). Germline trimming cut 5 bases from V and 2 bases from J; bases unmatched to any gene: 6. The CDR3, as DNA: TGTGCCAGTAGTCCAGAGGGACTAGCGGGGACCTACAATGAGCAGTTCTTC. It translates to CASSPEGLAGTYNEQFF.

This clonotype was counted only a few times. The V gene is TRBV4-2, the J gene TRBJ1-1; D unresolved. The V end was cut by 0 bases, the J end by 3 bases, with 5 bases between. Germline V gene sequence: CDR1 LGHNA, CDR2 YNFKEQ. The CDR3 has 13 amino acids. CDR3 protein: CASSQDTYTEAFF. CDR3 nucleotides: TGTGCCAGCAGCCAAGATACCTACACTGAAGCTTTCTTT.

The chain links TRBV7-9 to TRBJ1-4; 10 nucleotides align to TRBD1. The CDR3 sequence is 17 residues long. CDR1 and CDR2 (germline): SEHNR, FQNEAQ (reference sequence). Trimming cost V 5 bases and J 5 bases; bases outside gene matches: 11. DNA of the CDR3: TGTGCCAGCAGCCGGCCGGGACAGGGGAGACGAAATGAAAAACTGTTTTTT. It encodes CASSRPGQGRRNEKLFF. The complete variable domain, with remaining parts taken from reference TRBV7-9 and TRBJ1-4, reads DTGVSQNPRHKITKRGQNVTFRCDPISEHNRLYWYRQTLGQGPEFLTYFQNEAQLEKSRLLSDRFSAERPKGSFSTLEIQRTEQGDSAMYLCASSRPGQGRRNEKLFFGSGTQLSVL.

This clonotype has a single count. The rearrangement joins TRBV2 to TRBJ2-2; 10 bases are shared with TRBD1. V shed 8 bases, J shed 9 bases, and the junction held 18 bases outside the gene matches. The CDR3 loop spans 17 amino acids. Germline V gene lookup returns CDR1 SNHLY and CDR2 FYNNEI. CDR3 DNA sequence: TGTGCCAGCGTACGGACCGGGACAGGGGACCTTCTGAGGGAGCTGTTTTTT. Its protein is CASVRTGTGDLLRELFF.

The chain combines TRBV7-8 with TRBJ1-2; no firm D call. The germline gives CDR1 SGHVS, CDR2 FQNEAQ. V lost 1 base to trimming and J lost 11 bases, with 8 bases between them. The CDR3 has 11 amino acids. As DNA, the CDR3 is TGTGCCAGCAGCTTAGGGGCGGCGTACACCTTC. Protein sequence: CASSLGAAYTF.

The CDR3 sequence is CASSFPSGGGTDTQYF. The CDR3 DNA sequence: TGTGCCAGCAGTTTTCCGTCAGGGGGCGGAACAGATACGCAGTATTTT. V usage is TRBV28 and J usage is TRBJ2-3, with 8 bases aligning to TRBD1. J was trimmed by 3 bases and V by 3 bases; bases with no gene match: 8. Germline values: CDR1 MDHEN, CDR2 SYDVKM. This CDR3 has 16 amino acids. The complete variable domain, with remaining parts taken from reference TRBV28 and TRBJ2-3, reads DVKVTQSSRYLVKRTGEKVFLECVQDMDHENMFWYRQDPGLGLRLIYFSYDVKMKEKGDIPEGYSVSREKKERFSLILESASTNQTSMYLCASSFPSGGGTDTQYFGPGTRLTVL.

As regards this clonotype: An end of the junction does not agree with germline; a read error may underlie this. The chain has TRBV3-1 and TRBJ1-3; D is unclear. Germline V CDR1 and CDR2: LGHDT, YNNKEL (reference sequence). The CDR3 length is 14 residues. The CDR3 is CASSQGIAGNTIYF. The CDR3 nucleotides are TGTGCCAGCAGTCAAGGCATAGCTGGAAACACCATATATTTT.

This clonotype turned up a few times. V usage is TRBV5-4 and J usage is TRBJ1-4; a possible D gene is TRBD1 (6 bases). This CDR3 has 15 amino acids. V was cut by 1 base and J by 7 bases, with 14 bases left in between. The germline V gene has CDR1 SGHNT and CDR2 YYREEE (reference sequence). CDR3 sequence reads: CASSLLGGAREKLFF. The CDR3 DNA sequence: TGTGCCAGCAGCTTGTTGGGGGGGGCGCGTGAAAAACTGTTTTTT.

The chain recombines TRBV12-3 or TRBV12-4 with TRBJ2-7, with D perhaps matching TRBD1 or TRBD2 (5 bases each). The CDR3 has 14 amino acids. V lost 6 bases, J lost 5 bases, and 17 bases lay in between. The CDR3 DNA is TGTGCCAGCAGAACCGGGACGGAGCTTGACGAGCAGTACTTC. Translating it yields CASRTGTELDEQYF.

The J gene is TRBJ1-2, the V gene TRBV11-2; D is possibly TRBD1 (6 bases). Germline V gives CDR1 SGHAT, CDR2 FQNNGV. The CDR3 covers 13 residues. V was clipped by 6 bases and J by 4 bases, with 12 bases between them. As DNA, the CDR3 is TGTGCCAGCAGTTCAACAGGGACCTATGGCTACACCTTC. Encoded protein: CASSSTGTYGYTF. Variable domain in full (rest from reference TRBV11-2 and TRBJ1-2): EAGVAQSPRYKIIEKRQSVAFWCNPISGHATLYWYQQILGQGPKLLIQFQNNGVVDDSQLPKDRFSAERLKGVDSTLKIQPAKLEDSAVYLCASSSTGTYGYTFGSGTRLTVV.

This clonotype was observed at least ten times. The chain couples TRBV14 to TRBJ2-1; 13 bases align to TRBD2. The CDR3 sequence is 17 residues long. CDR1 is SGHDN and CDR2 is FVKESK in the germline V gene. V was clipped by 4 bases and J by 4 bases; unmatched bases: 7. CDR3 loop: CASSPLAGGPRYNEQFF. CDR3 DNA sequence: TGTGCCAGCAGCCCACTAGCGGGAGGGCCGAGATACAATGAGCAGTTCTTC.